This entry features one TCR beta chain sequence. This receptor's antigen is unknown. Qualities for individual bases were not recorded, and no much larger clone is one base off. From the cysteine through the phenylalanine, the CDR3 covers 16 amino acids. Only the CDR3 region is kept as DNA, spanning 48 bases read in frame from base 1. CDR1 is given as MNHEY and CDR2 as SVGAGI, both from the germline V gene. From V the trimming removes 5 bases and from J it removes 3 bases, while the gene matches leave 12 bases of the junction unaccounted for. The source of the sample is a study (dated by TCRdb to between 2014 and 2017). In terms of the full investigation: The study tested whether tumor-infiltrating Tregs in breast cancer are recruited from blood Tregs or converted in situ from other CD4+ T cell subsets. Broader findings and caveats from the paper: The TCR alpha and beta sequences of tumor-infiltrating Tregs showed the greatest overlap with tumor naive CD4+ T cells, followed by blood naive CD4+ T cells. Tumor memory CD4+ T cell TCR gene usage was found to cluster with blood and lymph node memory CD4+ cells and with lymph node naive CD4+ cells. The validation in the larger cohort was limited to a single TCR beta V-J rearrangement instead of whole repertoires.

Cells that were CD4+CD25+CD127-/low were the ones isolated as Tregs. Tregs, naive and memory CD4+ T cells from tumor, blood and ipsilateral draining lymph nodes of a few breast cancer patients underwent full-length TCR alpha and beta sequencing. Tumor tissue and lymph nodes obtained by ipsilateral axillary dissection were perfused with PBS, cut into small pieces and digested using collagenase I and hyaluronidase. FACS confirmed that the sorted cell populations were more than 90% pure. Full-length TCR variable regions were amplified by 5' RACE PCR using constant-region reverse primers, and then by semi-nested PCR using Nested Universal Primer A. The ReliaPrep RNA Cell Miniprep System was used to extract total RNA, which was then reverse transcribed into 5'RACE-ready cDNA with the SMARTer RACE 5'/3' Kit. Multiplex adaptors were used to barcode the full-length TCR alpha and beta libraries, which were then sequenced on an Illumina MiSeq. The original methods were these. For each of nine subset-tissue groups, sequencing data from the five patients were combined, and the groups were compared by unsupervised clustering of TCR gene usage. The Morisita-Horn index was used to calculate repertoire similarity, with shared sequences weighted by how much each contributed to each repertoire. TCRdb redid the processing of the public reads, applying fastp at Q25 and MiXCR, and retained in-frame beta chains. Each record represents a unique CDR3 protein, reported with the most common genes and DNA among its rows. In this record, the V and J calls reflect TCRdb's handling and not the investigators' own analysis. The sample table records some 30,000 distinct CDR3 sequences; over 20% of these occur just once. The biggest ten clones account for 2% to 2.5% of the sample.

Sequenced: tumor-infiltrating Tregs sorted from the breast tumor. The rearranged chain carries TRBV6-5 and TRBJ1-1, with TRBD1 identical over 7 junction bases. The origin of this receptor is a female donor with breast cancer. The nucleotides are TGTGCCAGCAGTCTCCGGGGAGGGGGCGCGGACACTGAAGCTTTCTTT. It codes for CASSLRGGGADTEAFF.